Below are 19 T cell receptor beta chains sequenced from a single sample in a study of blood T cells in healthy people across ages. A second PCR, run for about 7 to 11 cycles, used a sample-barcoded 5' primer plus a J-beta primer mix. Via MiXCR, TCRdb re-called the 5' RACE reads, giving one row per CDR3 protein. The data contain around 1,500,000 distinct CDR3 sequences, roughly 45% of them seen just once; the ten biggest clones take up 7.9%. The specimen was blood. The receptor source for this set is a woman between 18 and 30 years old in good health.

The chain uses TRBV6-2 or TRBV6-3 and TRBJ2-6; D gene unclear. This CDR3 contains 15 residues. With 4 bases removed from V and 0 bases from J, the gap between germline ends came to 7 bases. Germline V gene sequence: CDR1 MNHEY, CDR2 SVGEGT. This chain's CDR3 is CASSLSFSGANVLTF. The DNA of the CDR3 is TGTGCCAGCAGTTTATCCTTCTCTGGGGCCAACGTCCTGACTTTC.

This clonotype was seen more than once but under ten times. The chain combines TRBV6-5 with TRBJ2-1, with D tentatively TRBD1 (6 bases). The CDR3 spans 13 residues. Germline CDR1 reads MNHEY; CDR2 reads SVGAGI. V lost 6 bases, J lost 5 bases, and 11 bases lay in between. DNA for the CDR3: TGTGCCAGCAGCCACGGACAGCACAATGAGCAGTTCTTC. It encodes CASSHGQHNEQFF.

The chain joins TRBV20-1 to TRBJ2-5; D is perhaps TRBD2 (6 bases). CDR3 length: 11 residues. Germline CDR1 is DFQATT and CDR2 is SNEGSKA (reference sequence). CDR3: CSPPSVETQYF. The CDR3 DNA sequence: TGCAGCCCGCCTAGCGTGGAGACCCAGTACTTC.

The rearrangement joins TRBV12-3 or TRBV12-4 to TRBJ1-2, with D uncertain. This CDR3 spans 15 amino acids. The V and J ends lost 6 bases and 8 bases respectively, with 22 bases between them. CDR3 bases: TGTGCCAGCAGCTCTACGGGCCACCCTTTCGGAGGCTACACCTTC. Encoded protein: CASSSTGHPFGGYTF.

This rearrangement joins TRBV3-1 to TRBJ1-1, with D perhaps matching TRBD1 (6 bases). The CDR3 extends over 13 amino acids. V shed 4 bases and J shed 8 bases, with 14 bases lying between them. Germline loops: CDR1 LGHDT, CDR2 YNNKEL (reference sequence). The CDR3: CASSLGGGAEAFF. The CDR3, as DNA: TGTGCCAGCAGCCTGGGCGGGGGCGCCGAAGCTTTCTTT.

This clonotype appeared a few times. This chain uses TRBV29-1 with TRBJ1-2; 9 positions match TRBD1. Trimming took 5 bases from V and 4 from J; bases not matched to a gene: 8. Germline assignment: CDR1 SQVTM and CDR2 ANQGSEA. The CDR3 is 14 residues long. The CDR3 protein is CSVSTGGIGYGYTF. The CDR3 region has the DNA TGCAGCGTTTCGACAGGGGGAATCGGCTATGGCTACACCTTC. The whole variable domain, remainder taken from reference TRBV29-1 and TRBJ1-2, is SAVISQKPSRDICQRGTSLTIQCQVDSQVTMMFWYRQQPGQSLTLIATANQGSEATYESGFVIDKFPISRPNLTFSTLTVSNMSPEDSSIYLCSVSTGGIGYGYTFGSGTRLTVV.

The chain combines TRBV28 with TRBJ2-3; TRBD1 might be the D (5 bases). The CDR3 is 13 amino acids. Trimming pared 6 bases from V and 11 bases from J, leaving 18 bases between. Germline V CDR1 and CDR2: MDHEN, SYDVKM. CDR3 sequence: CASSTGPVAKQYF. The CDR3 DNA is TGTGCCAGCAGCACAGGACCCGTAGCTAAGCAGTATTTT. The full variable domain, rest sourced from reference TRBV28 and TRBJ2-3, is DVKVTQSSRYLVKRTGEKVFLECVQDMDHENMFWYRQDPGLGLRLIYFSYDVKMKEKGDIPEGYSVSREKKERFSLILESASTNQTSMYLCASSTGPVAKQYFGPGTRLTVL.

The gene calls are TRBV7-2 and TRBJ2-3; D is undetermined. This CDR3 has 16 residues. V gave up 7 bases and J gave up 2 bases, with 19 bases separating them. Germline-derived CDR1 and CDR2 are SGHTA and FQGNSA. DNA of the CDR3: TGTGCCAGCATCTGGCGAGGCCGGGCCGACACAGATACGCAGTATTTT. Translated, it gives CASIWRGRADTDTQYF. Looking up the rest from reference TRBV7-2 and TRBJ2-3 gives the full variable domain: GAGVSQSPSNKVTEKGKDVELRCDPISGHTALYWYRQSLGQGLEFLIYFQGNSAPDKSGLPSDRFSAERTGGSVSTLTIQRTQQEDSAVYLCASIWRGRADTDTQYFGPGTRLTVL.

The rearrangement joins TRBV11-2 to TRBJ1-2; 7 bases are shared with TRBD1. Trimming took 3 bases from V and 4 from J; bases not matched to a gene: 11. The CDR3 runs to 16 residues. Looked up from germline, CDR1 is SGHAT and CDR2 is FQNNGV. The CDR3 region has the DNA TGTGCCAGCAGCTTCAGCTACCGGTGGGACAGCTATGGCTACACCTTC. It is translated as CASSFSYRWDSYGYTF.

The V and J genes are TRBV20-1 and TRBJ2-1, with 10 bases fitting TRBD2. In germline, CDR1 is DFQATT, CDR2 SNEGSKA (reference sequence). The junction had 9 bases not matched to a gene; V was cut back by 5 bases and J by 8 bases. The CDR3 sequence is 14 residues long. CDR3 in DNA: TGCAGTGCTGCAAAGCGGGAGGGCCGCGATGAGCAGTTCTTC. Its protein is CSAAKREGRDEQFF.

This clonotype has only a few counts. The chain joins TRBV25-1 to TRBJ2-4; D might be TRBD1 (5 bases). The J call may not be correct, given that the DNA end is closer to TRBJ2-7. Germline values: CDR1 MGHDK, CDR2 SYGVNS. This CDR3 contains 13 residues. The CDR3 DNA follows: TGTGCCAGCGGCTCCGGACAAGTAACCGAGCAGTACTTC. Translated, it gives CASGSGQVTEQYF.

This clonotype was found a few times. This chain uses TRBV6-1 with TRBJ2-7; D may be TRBD2 (6 bases). Germline V gene lookup returns CDR1 MNHNS and CDR2 SASEGT. Trimming took 4 bases from V and 3 from J, leaving 10 bases between them. The CDR3 is 13 residues long. CDR3 in amino acids: CASSGREVYEQYF. CDR3 bases: TGTGCCAGCAGTGGCAGGGAGGTCTACGAGCAGTACTTC.

CDR3 DNA sequence: TGTGCCAGCAGCTTAGCGCCTGGTGAACCCCTCCACTTT. Protein product: CASSLAPGEPLHF. The rearrangement uses TRBV7-2 and TRBJ1-6, with D unclear. V was trimmed by 0 bases and J by 12 bases, leaving 9 bases between them. The CDR3 runs 13 residues. Germline V gene sequence: CDR1 SGHTA, CDR2 FQGNSA. Looking up the rest from reference TRBV7-2 and TRBJ1-6 gives the full variable domain: GAGVSQSPSNKVTEKGKDVELRCDPISGHTALYWYRQSLGQGLEFLIYFQGNSAPDKSGLPSDRFSAERTGGSVSTLTIQRTQQEDSAVYLCASSLAPGEPLHFGNGTRLTVT.

The V gene is TRBV4-1, the J gene TRBJ2-2; perhaps TRBD2 as D (6 bases). Deletions cut 3 bases from V and 4 bases from J, with 15 bases between. Per germline, CDR1 MGHRA and CDR2 YSYEKL. The CDR3 loop spans 16 amino acids. CDR3 in amino acids: CASSHLTSSSTGELFF. The CDR3 nucleotides read TGCGCCAGCAGCCACCTCACTAGCTCGAGCACCGGGGAGCTGTTTTTT.

The chain recombines TRBV12-3 or TRBV12-4 with TRBJ1-1; 10 bases align to TRBD1. V gave up 6 bases and J gave up 3 bases; unmatched junction bases: 19. This CDR3 has 19 residues. The CDR3 DNA follows: TGTGCCAGCAGACAGGCATGGGGAACCGGGACAGGGGTTGACACTGAAGCTTTCTTT. Encoded protein: CASRQAWGTGTGVDTEAFF.

The chain links TRBV20-1 to TRBJ2-7; 9 bases match TRBD2. There are 15 residues in the CDR3. V gave up 5 bases and J gave up 1 base; unmatched junction bases: 9. Germline V gives CDR1 DFQATT, CDR2 SNEGSKA (reference sequence). Written as DNA, the CDR3 is TGCAGTGCTTCATCGTCGCGGGAGGGGTCCTACGAGCAGTACTTC. Protein product: CSASSSREGSYEQYF.

This clonotype occurred a few times. The chain has TRBV6-5 and TRBJ2-3; 8 bases are a match to TRBD2. CDR1 MNHEY and CDR2 SVGAGI come from the germline V gene. V shed 6 bases and J 4 bases; nucleotides not matched to a gene: 3. This CDR3 comprises 13 residues. The DNA of the CDR3 is TGTGCCAGCAGGGCTAGCGGGCCAGATACGCAGTATTTT. As protein: CASRASGPDTQYF.

In this sample, this clonotype turned up a few times. The V call is TRBV3-1, the J call TRBJ2-4; the D gene is possibly TRBD2 (5 bases). TRBJ2-7 matches the DNA end more closely, so the J call is doubtful. CDR3 length equals 13 residues. The germline gives CDR1 LGHDT, CDR2 YNNKEL (reference sequence). CDR3 bases: TGTGCCAGCAGCCTCGCGGGTATTCACGAGCAGTACTTC. This gives the protein CASSLAGIHEQYF.

Only a few counts were recorded for this clonotype. The gene calls are TRBV6-6 and TRBJ2-7; weak D call: TRBD1 (5 bases). Germline V gene data show CDR1 as MNHNY and CDR2 as SVGAGI (reference sequence). V lost 2 bases to trimming and J lost 3 bases, with 8 bases between them. CDR3 size: 13 residues. In nucleotides, the CDR3 is TGTGCCAGCAGTTACGGTAGGGGCTACGAGCAGTACTTC. It codes for CASSYGRGYEQYF.